Following are 5 T cell receptor beta chains from one sample sequenced in a study of human T cells and chemical hapten exposure. Time point given: pre-sensitization, week 0. Treatment indicated: therapeutic diphenylcyclopropenone sensitization with weekly scalp DPC. TCRdb re-analysed the RACE reads in MiXCR, keeping a single row per CDR3 protein. The profile shows 80,000 to 95,000 distinct CDR3 sequences, 8% to 10% of them singletons. The material sequenced was whole blood, taken in connection with sensitization to the hapten diphenylcyclopropenone (DPC). All receptors derive from a woman in her 40s with alopecia areata. Some clones in this sample may be carry-over from other donors' samples.

This clonotype showed up just a few times. The chain uses TRBV27 and TRBJ2-1, with a tentative D call TRBD2 (6 bases). This CDR3 comprises 14 residues. With 3 bases removed from V and 4 bases from J, the gap between germline ends came to 10 bases. The germline V gene has CDR1 MNHEY and CDR2 SMNVEV (reference sequence). CDR3 loop: CASSLGLPYNEQFF. The CDR3 nucleotides are TGTGCCAGCAGTTTGGGACTGCCGTACAATGAGCAGTTCTTC.

This clonotype was observed many times. V and J are TRBV7-2 and TRBJ2-2, with 9 bases that match TRBD2. The CDR3 is 16 amino acids. Germline V gives CDR1 SGHTA, CDR2 FQGNSA. V lost 5 bases, J lost 1 base, and 5 bases stayed unmatched. CDR3 sequence: CASSRYSGGNTGELFF. CDR3 bases: TGTGCCAGCAGCCGGTATAGCGGGGGGAACACCGGGGAGCTGTTTTTT.

The chain is built from TRBV5-1 and TRBJ1-5; D gene unclear. V was cut by 0 bases and J by 0 bases, with 4 bases left in between. CDR1 is SGHRS, CDR2 YFSETQ, per germline. The CDR3 extends over 14 amino acids. The CDR3 coding sequence is TGCGCCAGCAGCTTGGACGGTAGCAATCAGCCCCAGCATTTT. This translates into CASSLDGSNQPQHF.

In this sample, this clonotype turned up many times. The chain carries TRBV4-1 and TRBJ2-5, with a tentative D call TRBD1 (5 bases). This CDR3 is built from 13 residues. Trimming removed 0 bases at V and 7 bases at J, with 9 bases between. Germline V CDR1 and CDR2: MGHRA, YSYEKL. The CDR3 nucleotides read TGCGCCAGCAGCCAAGATAGGGGTGGGACCCAGTACTTC. Translating it yields CASSQDRGGTQYF.

This clonotype has at least ten counts. The rearrangement uses TRBV12-5 and TRBJ2-1, with 10 bases that match TRBD2. The CDR3 contains 16 residues. The germline gives CDR1 LGHNT, CDR2 FRNRAP. The V segment lost 4 bases and the J segment 3 bases; nucleotides outside the gene matches: 6. CDR3 DNA sequence: TGTGCTAGTGGTTCCTTAGCGGGGGGTTTCTACAATGAGCAGTTCTTC. This codes for CASGSLAGGFYNEQFF.